This T cell receptor beta chain derives from a study of T cell repertoires in aging, cancer and after chemotherapy. Study-wide findings and caveats: In cancer patients, declining TCR diversity with age involved lost richness and lost evenness.

Germline CDR1 reads SGHNT; CDR2 reads YENEEA. This CDR3 comprises 15 residues. The V end was cut by 0 bases, the J end by 3 bases, with 11 bases between. TCR beta rearrangements were amplified from peripheral blood genomic DNA. By frequency in the sample, this clonotype is medium-sized (0.01 to 0.1%). The target antigen is unknown. Rearranged V-D-J TRB sequences were amplified with a mixed TRB-A/B primer pool. TCRdb independently ran MiXCR on the multiplex PCR reads; one entry per CDR3 protein. This table holds several thousand distinct CDR3 sequences, roughly 30% found once. Sequenced: blood. The J gene is TRBJ1-2, the V gene TRBV11-3; D not resolved. The sequence came from a human donor with a blood cancer. The CDR3 coding sequence is TGTGCCAGCAGCTTAGAATCTACAGAGCACTATGGCTACACCTTC. This translates into CASSLESTEHYGYTF.